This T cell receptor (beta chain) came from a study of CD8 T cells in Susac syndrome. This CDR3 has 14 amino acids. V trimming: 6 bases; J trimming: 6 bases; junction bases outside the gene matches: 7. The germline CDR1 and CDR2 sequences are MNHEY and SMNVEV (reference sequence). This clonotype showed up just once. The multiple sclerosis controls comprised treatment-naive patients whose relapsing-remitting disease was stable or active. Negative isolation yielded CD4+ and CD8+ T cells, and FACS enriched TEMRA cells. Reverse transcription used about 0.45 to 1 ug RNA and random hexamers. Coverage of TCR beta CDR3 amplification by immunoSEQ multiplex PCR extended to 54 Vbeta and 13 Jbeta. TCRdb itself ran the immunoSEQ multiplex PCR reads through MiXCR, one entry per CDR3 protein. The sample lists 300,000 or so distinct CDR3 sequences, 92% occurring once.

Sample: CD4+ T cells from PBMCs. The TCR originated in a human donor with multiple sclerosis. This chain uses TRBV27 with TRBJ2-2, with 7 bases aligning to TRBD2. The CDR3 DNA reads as TGTGCCAGCAGACCAAGGGGAGGGGCCGGGGAGCTGTTTTTT. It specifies CASRPRGGAGELFF.